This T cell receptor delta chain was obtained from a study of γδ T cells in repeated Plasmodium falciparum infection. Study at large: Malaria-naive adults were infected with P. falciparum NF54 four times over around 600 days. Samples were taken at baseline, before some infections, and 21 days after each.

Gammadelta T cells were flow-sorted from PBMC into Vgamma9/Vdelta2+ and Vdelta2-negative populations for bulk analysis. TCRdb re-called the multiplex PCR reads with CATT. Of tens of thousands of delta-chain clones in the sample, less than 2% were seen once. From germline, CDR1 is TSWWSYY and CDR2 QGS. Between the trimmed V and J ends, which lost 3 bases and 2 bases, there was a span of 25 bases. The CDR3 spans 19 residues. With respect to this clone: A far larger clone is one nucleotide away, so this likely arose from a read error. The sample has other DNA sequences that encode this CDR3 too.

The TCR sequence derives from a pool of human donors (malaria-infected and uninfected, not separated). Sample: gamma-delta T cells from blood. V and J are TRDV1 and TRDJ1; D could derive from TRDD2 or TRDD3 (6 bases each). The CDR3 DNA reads TGTGCTCTTGGGGAGCGCGGCCTTCCCGGGGGACTCGCTACCGATAAACTCATCTTT. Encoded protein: CALGERGLPGGLATDKLIF.